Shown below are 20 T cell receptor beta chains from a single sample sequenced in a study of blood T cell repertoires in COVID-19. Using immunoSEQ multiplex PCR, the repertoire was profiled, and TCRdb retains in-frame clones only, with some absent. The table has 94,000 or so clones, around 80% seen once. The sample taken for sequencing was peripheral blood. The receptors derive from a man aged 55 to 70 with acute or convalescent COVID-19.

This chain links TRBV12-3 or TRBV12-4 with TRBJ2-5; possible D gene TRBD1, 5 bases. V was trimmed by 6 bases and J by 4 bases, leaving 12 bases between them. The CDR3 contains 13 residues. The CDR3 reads CASSRGQSETQYF. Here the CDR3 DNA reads TGTGCCAGCAGCCGCGGACAATCAGAGACCCAGTACTTC.

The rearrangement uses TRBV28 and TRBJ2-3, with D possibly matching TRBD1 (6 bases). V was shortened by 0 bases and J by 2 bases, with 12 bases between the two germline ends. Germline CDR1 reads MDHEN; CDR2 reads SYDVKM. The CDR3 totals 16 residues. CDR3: CASSLWQGTNTDTQYF. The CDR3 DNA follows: TGTGCCAGCAGTTTATGGCAGGGGACGAACACAGATACGCAGTATTTT.

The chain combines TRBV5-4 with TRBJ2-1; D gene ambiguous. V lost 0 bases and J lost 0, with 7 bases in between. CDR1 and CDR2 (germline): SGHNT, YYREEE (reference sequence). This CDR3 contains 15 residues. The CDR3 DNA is TGTGCCAGCAGCTTGGGCAGAAACTCCTACAATGAGCAGTTCTTC. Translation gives CASSLGRNSYNEQFF.

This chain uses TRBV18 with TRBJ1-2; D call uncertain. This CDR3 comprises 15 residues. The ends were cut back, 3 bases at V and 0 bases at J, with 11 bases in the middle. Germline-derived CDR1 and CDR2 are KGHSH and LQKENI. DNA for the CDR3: TGTGCCAGCTCACCCACAAGCGAAGCTAACTATGGCTACACCTTC. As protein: CASSPTSEANYGYTF.

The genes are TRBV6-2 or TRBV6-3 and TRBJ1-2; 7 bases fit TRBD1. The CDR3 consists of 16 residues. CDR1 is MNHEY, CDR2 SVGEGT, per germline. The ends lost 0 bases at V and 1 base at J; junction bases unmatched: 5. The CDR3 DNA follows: TGTGCCAGCAGTTACTCCCGGGACAGACTTAACTATGGCTACACCTTC. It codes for CASSYSRDRLNYGYTF.

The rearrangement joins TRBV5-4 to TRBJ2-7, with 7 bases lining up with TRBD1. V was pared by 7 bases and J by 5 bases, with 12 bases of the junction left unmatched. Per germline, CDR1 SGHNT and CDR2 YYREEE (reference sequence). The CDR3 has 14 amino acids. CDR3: CASAPQGDRDEQYF. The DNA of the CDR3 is TGTGCCAGCGCTCCTCAGGGGGATAGGGACGAGCAGTACTTC.

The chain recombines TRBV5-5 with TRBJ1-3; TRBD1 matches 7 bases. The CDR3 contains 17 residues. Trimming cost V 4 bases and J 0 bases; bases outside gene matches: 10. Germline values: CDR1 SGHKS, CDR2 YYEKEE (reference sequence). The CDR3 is CASSRQGGGNSGNTIYF. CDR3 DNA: TGTGCCAGCAGCCGACAGGGTGGAGGGAACTCTGGAAACACCATATATTTT.

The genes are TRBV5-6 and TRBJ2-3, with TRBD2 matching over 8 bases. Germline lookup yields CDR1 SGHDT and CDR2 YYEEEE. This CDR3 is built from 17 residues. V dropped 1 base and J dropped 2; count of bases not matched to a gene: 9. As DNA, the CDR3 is TGTGCCAGCAGCTTGCTAGGACTAGCCCCCCACACAGATACGCAGTATTTT. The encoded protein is CASSLLGLAPHTDTQYF.

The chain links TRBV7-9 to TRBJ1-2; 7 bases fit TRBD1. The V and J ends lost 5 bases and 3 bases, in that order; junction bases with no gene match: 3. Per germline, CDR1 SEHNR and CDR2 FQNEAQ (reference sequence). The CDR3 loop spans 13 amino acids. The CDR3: CASSLGTDYGYTF. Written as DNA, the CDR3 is TGTGCCAGCAGCCTAGGGACAGACTATGGCTACACCTTC.

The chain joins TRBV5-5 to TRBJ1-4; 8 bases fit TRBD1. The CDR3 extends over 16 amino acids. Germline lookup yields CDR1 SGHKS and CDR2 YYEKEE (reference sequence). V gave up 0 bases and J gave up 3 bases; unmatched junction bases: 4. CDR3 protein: CASSLGTGRPNEKLFF. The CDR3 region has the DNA TGTGCCAGCAGCTTGGGGACAGGGCGGCCTAATGAAAAACTGTTTTTT.

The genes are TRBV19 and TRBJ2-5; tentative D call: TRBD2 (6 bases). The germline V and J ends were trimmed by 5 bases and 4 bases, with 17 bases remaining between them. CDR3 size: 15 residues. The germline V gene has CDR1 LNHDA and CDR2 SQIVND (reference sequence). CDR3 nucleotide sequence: TGTGCCAGTAGTCTCTCCAGACTAGTCGCAGAGACCCAGTACTTC. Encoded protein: CASSLSRLVAETQYF. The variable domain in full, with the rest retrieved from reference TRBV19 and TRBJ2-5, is DGGITQSPKYLFRKEGQNVTLSCEQNLNHDAMYWYRQDPGQGLRLIYYSQIVNDFQKGDIAEGYSVSREKKESFPLTVTSAQKNPTAFYLCASSLSRLVAETQYFGPGTRLLVL.

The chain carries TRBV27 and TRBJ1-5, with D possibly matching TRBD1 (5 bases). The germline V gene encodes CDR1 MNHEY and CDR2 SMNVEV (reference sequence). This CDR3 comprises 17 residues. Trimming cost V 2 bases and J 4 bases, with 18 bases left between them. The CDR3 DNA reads TGTGCCAGCAGTTTAAGGGGCCAGGTCCCTTCAAATCAGCCCCAGCATTTT. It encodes CASSLRGQVPSNQPQHF.

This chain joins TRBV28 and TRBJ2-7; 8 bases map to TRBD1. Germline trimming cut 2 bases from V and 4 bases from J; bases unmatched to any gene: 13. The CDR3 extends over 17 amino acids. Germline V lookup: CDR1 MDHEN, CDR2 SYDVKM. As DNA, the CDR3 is TGTGCCAGCAGTTTACCGTCCCGGGACAGGAACCGTTACGAGCAGTACGTC. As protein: CASSLPSRDRNRYEQYV.

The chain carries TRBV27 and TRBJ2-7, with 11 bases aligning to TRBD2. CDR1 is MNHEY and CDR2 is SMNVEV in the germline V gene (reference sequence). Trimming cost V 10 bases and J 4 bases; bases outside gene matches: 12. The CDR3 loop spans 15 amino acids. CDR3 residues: CATRSSGGAGYEQYF. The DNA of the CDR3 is TGTGCCACCCGGAGTAGCGGGGGGGCCGGGTACGAGCAGTACTTC.

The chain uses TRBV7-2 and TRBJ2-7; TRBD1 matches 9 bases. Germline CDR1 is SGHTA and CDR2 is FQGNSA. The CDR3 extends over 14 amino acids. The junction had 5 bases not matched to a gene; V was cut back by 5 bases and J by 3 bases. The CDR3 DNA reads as TGTGCCAGCAGCGGGACAGGGACCGTCTACGAGCAGTACTTC. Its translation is CASSGTGTVYEQYF.

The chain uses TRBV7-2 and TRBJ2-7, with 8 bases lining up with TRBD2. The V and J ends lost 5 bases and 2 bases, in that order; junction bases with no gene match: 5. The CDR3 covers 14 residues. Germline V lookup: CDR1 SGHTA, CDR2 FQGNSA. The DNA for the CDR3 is TGTGCCAGCAGCCTAACTAGCGGAACCTACGAGCAGTACGTC. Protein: CASSLTSGTYEQYV.

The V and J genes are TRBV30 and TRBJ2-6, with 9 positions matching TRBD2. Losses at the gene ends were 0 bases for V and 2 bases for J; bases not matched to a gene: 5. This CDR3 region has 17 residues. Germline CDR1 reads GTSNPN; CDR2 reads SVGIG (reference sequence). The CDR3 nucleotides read TGTGCCTGGAGTGTAGCGGGGGGCTTCACTGGGGCCAACGTCCTGACTTTC. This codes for CAWSVAGGFTGANVLTF.

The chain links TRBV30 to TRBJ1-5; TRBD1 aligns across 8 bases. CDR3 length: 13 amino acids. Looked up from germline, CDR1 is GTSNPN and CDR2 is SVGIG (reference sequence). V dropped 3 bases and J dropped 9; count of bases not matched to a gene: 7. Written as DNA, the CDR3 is TGTGCCTGGAGGAATCAGGGGGCAGGGCCCCAGCATTTT. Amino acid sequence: CAWRNQGAGPQHF. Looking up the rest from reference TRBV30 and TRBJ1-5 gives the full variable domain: SQTIHQWPATLVQPVGSPLSLECTVEGTSNPNLYWYRQAAGRGLQLLFYSVGIGQISSEVPQNLSASRPQDRQFILSSKKLLLSDSGFYLCAWRNQGAGPQHFGDGTRLSIL.

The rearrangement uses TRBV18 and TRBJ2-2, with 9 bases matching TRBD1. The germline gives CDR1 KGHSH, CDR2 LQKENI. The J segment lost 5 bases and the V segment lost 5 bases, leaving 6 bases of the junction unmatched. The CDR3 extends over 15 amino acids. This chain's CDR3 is CASSAGQGWTGELFF. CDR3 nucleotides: TGTGCCAGCTCAGCGGGACAGGGATGGACCGGGGAGCTGTTTTTT.

The CDR3 DNA follows: TGTGCCAGCTCACCAACAGGGGTGGATTCACCCCTCCACTTT. Translating gives CASSPTGVDSPLHF. The chain carries TRBV18 and TRBJ1-6; TRBD1 matches at 7 bases. Losses at the gene ends were 2 bases for V and 8 bases for J; bases not matched to a gene: 3. This CDR3 contains 14 residues. Germline loops: CDR1 KGHSH, CDR2 LQKENI. The full variable domain, rest sourced from reference TRBV18 and TRBJ1-6, is NAGVMQNPRHLVRRRGQEARLRCSPMKGHSHVYWYRQLPEEGLKFMVYLQKENIIDESGMPKERFSAEFPKEGPSILRIQQVVRGDSAAYFCASSPTGVDSPLHFGNGTRLTVT.